The 17 T cell receptor beta chains presented below share a single source sample, sequenced in a study of blood T cell repertoires in COVID-19. The repertoire was sequenced with immunoSEQ multiplex PCR; TCRdb's copy has only in-frame clones and lacks some. There are 60,000 or so clones in the sample; about nine tenths occur only once, and about 9.4% lies in the top ten. Input material: peripheral blood. The origin of the receptors is a human donor with acute or convalescent COVID-19. The donor label of this sample is uncertain.

The V and J genes are TRBV7-2 and TRBJ1-1; unclear D gene. Trimming took 5 bases from V and 9 from J, leaving 13 bases between them. The CDR3 extends over 12 amino acids. Germline assignment: CDR1 SGHTA and CDR2 FQGNSA. The CDR3 nucleotides are TGTGCCAGCAGCCCGGGGAGGGCGCAAGCTTTCTTT. Amino acids: CASSPGRAQAFF.

This chain uses TRBV19 with TRBJ2-1; TRBD2 matches at 11 bases. CDR3 length: 14 amino acids. CDR1 is LNHDA and CDR2 is SQIVND in the germline V gene (reference sequence). With 3 bases clipped from V and 6 bases from J, the junction kept 1 base outside the gene matches. The CDR3 region has the DNA TGTGCCAGTAGTATCCTAGCGGGAGGCAATGAGCAGTTCTTC. Its protein is CASSILAGGNEQFF.

The CDR3: CASSERTSGGRTDTQYF. The CDR3 DNA reads as TGTGCCAGCAGTGAAAGAACTAGCGGGGGGCGCACAGATACGCAGTATTTT. The gene calls are TRBV2 and TRBJ2-3; 12 bases are a match to TRBD2. The CDR3 is 17 residues long. The V segment lost 2 bases and the J segment 1 base; nucleotides outside the gene matches: 4. Germline-derived CDR1 and CDR2 are SNHLY and FYNNEI.

The CDR3 sequence: CATSESGGADTQYF. CDR3 DNA: TGTGCCACCAGTGAATCAGGGGGCGCGGATACGCAGTATTTT. The V and J genes are TRBV24-1 and TRBJ2-3; TRBD1 matches at 8 bases. Germline trimming cut 4 bases from V and 6 bases from J; bases unmatched to any gene: 5. CDR1 KGHDR and CDR2 SFDVKD come from the germline V gene. The CDR3 extends over 14 amino acids.

This clone was seen just once. The gene calls are TRBV12-3 or TRBV12-4 and TRBJ1-2; no reliable D call. Trimming cost V 3 bases and J 3 bases, with 8 bases left between them. The CDR3 sequence is 13 residues long. The CDR3 bases are TGTGCCAGCAGTTTGGTCGCAGACTATGGCTACACCTTC. It encodes CASSLVADYGYTF.

This sequence joins TRBV6-5 and TRBJ2-7; maybe TRBD1 (6 bases). The germline V gene has CDR1 MNHEY and CDR2 SVGAGI. The CDR3 length is 14 residues. V was shortened by 6 bases and J by 2 bases, with 14 bases between the two germline ends. CDR3 sequence reads: CASRTRQAPYEQYV. CDR3 bases: TGTGCCAGCAGGACCCGACAGGCCCCCTACGAGCAGTACGTC.

CDR3 DNA sequence: TGTGCCAGCCGACAGTCCCCTAGCACAGATACGCAGTATTTT. It codes for CASRQSPSTDTQYF. The chain recombines TRBV6-5 with TRBJ2-3, with D perhaps TRBD1 (5 bases). The CDR3 totals 14 residues. V shed 8 bases and J shed 0 bases, with 12 bases lying between them. Germline assignment: CDR1 MNHEY and CDR2 SVGAGI.

J is TRBJ2-3 and V is TRBV5-1, with 12 positions matching TRBD2. This CDR3 is 15 amino acids long. Looked up from germline, CDR1 is SGHRS and CDR2 is YFSETQ. Trimming removed 4 bases from V and 4 bases from J; junction bases left unmatched: 4. CDR3 residues: CASSPSSGGADTQYF. CDR3 in DNA: TGCGCCAGCAGCCCTTCTAGCGGGGGGGCAGATACGCAGTATTTT.

This clone appeared a single time. The chain joins TRBV4-2 to TRBJ2-5; 8 bases fit TRBD2. V gave up 0 bases and J gave up 1 base; unmatched junction bases: 7. Per the germline V gene, CDR1 is LGHNA and CDR2 is YNFKEQ. CDR3 length equals 17 residues. The CDR3 region is CASSQDATSGPQETQYF. DNA for the CDR3: TGTGCCAGCAGCCAAGATGCAACTAGCGGTCCCCAAGAGACCCAGTACTTC.

The chain carries TRBV3-1 (or the pseudogene TRBV3-2) and TRBJ2-5; 11 bases map to TRBD2. The CDR3 loop spans 14 amino acids. Germline V gene lookup returns CDR1 LGHDT and CDR2 YNNKEL (reference sequence). J lost 4 bases, V lost 4 bases, and 2 bases had no gene match. The CDR3 coding sequence is TGTGCCAGCAGCCGCGGGACTAGCGGAGAGACCCAGTACTTC. Protein product: CASSRGTSGETQYF.

J is TRBJ1-1 and V is TRBV25-1; D is unclear. Germline V gene sequence: CDR1 MGHDK, CDR2 SYGVNS. This CDR3 comprises 13 residues. V was shortened by 1 base and J by 5 bases, with 8 bases between the two germline ends. The CDR3 DNA reads as TGTGCCAGCAGTGAATCCGGCGGAACTGAAGCTTTCTTT. It codes for CASSESGGTEAFF.

The V call is TRBV28, the J call TRBJ2-5; weak D call: TRBD2 (5 bases). The germline gives CDR1 MDHEN, CDR2 SYDVKM. The ends were cut back, 4 bases at V and 5 bases at J, with 14 bases in the middle. The CDR3 has 14 residues. DNA for the CDR3: TGTGCCAGCAGTTCCGGGAAGTCCAGGGAGACCCAGTACTTC. This codes for CASSSGKSRETQYF.

This chain links TRBV28 with TRBJ2-1; 8 nucleotides align to TRBD2. Germline V CDR1 and CDR2: MDHEN, SYDVKM. Unmatched junction bases numbered 14, after V lost 8 bases and J lost 5 bases. The CDR3 runs to 16 residues. The CDR3 DNA is TGTGCCAGCTATGGCCAGGGGCGGGGGGCCAACAATGAGCAGTTCTTC. It yields the protein CASYGQGRGANNEQFF.

The CDR3 reads CASSSPSTRFGRMLNEQFF. As DNA, the CDR3 is TGTGCCAGCAGTTCTCCCTCTACACGGTTCGGGAGGATGTTAAATGAGCAGTTCTTC. The V gene is TRBV28, the J gene TRBJ2-1, with 7 positions matching TRBD2. Trimming at V came to 4 bases and at J to 7 bases, leaving 22 bases not matched to a gene. Per germline, CDR1 MDHEN and CDR2 SYDVKM. This CDR3 is built from 19 residues.

The chain joins TRBV30 to TRBJ2-3, with D perhaps TRBD1 (6 bases). The germline V and J ends were trimmed by 2 bases and 12 bases, with 15 bases remaining between them. Germline V lookup: CDR1 GTSNPN, CDR2 SVGIG (reference sequence). The CDR3 is 12 amino acids. CDR3 nucleotide sequence: TGTGCCTGGAGTCCCGGAGGACAGTCCCAGTATTTT. Translated, it gives CAWSPGGQSQYF.

The chain is built from TRBV6-5 and TRBJ1-5, with D maybe TRBD1 (5 bases). CDR1 MNHEY and CDR2 SVGAGI come from the germline V gene. CDR3 size: 15 residues. V gave up 6 bases and J gave up 4 bases, with 16 bases separating them. CDR3 sequence: CASRPSGSLNQPQHF. The CDR3 bases are TGTGCCAGCAGACCATCAGGGTCGCTAAATCAGCCCCAGCATTTT.

The rearrangement joins TRBV5-4 to TRBJ2-1; 9 bases map to TRBD2. This CDR3 spans 15 amino acids. CDR1 is SGHNT, CDR2 YYREEE, per germline (reference sequence). V lost 2 bases, J lost 10 bases, and 10 bases stayed unmatched. The CDR3 sequence is CASSFSGTSLGEQFF. DNA for the CDR3: TGTGCCAGCAGCTTCTCCGGGACTAGCCTCGGGGAGCAGTTCTTC. The full variable domain, its missing parts supplied by reference TRBV5-4 and TRBJ2-1, is ETGVTQSPTHLIKTRGQQVTLRCSSQSGHNTVSWYQQALGQGPQFIFQYYREEENGRGNFPPRFSGLQFPNYSSELNVNALELDDSALYLCASSFSGTSLGEQFFGPGTRLTVL.